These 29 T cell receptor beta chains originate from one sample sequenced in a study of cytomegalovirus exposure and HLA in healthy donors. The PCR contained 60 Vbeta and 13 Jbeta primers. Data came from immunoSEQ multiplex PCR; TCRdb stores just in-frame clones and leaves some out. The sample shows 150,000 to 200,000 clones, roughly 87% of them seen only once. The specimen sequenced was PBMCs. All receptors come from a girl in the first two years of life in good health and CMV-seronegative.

In DNA form, the CDR3 reads TGCAGCGGCGACATAGGACAGGGGCGCCCAGTAGATACGCAGTATTTT. Translating it yields CSGDIGQGRPVDTQYF. The chain recombines TRBV29-1 with TRBJ2-3; 9 bases fit TRBD1. Germline V CDR1 and CDR2: SQVTM, ANQGSEA. After removal of 7 bases from V and 5 bases from J, the junction contained 16 bases not matched to a gene. The CDR3 contains 16 residues.

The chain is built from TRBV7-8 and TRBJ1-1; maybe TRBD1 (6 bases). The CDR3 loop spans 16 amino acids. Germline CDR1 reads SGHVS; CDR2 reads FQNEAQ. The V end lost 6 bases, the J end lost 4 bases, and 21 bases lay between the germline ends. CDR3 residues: CASRQIQGSKGTEAFF. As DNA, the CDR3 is TGTGCCAGCAGACAGATACAGGGTTCGAAGGGCACTGAAGCTTTCTTT.

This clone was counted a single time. DNA for the CDR3: TGTGCCAGCAGTTACTCTCCGGCGAAGCGGACAGATACGCAGTATTTT. It encodes CASSYSPAKRTDTQYF. The chain uses TRBV6-5 and TRBJ2-3, with D maybe TRBD2 (5 bases). Germline V gene sequence: CDR1 MNHEY, CDR2 SVGAGI. The CDR3 consists of 16 residues. Trimming pared 0 bases from V and 3 bases from J, leaving 13 bases between.

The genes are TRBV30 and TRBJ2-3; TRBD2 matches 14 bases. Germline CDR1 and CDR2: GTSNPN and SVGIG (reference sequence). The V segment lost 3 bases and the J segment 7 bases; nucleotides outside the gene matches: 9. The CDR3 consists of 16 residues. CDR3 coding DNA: TGTGCCTGGAGCCAGGGGACTAGCGGGGGTGTGAATACGCAGTATTTT. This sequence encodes CAWSQGTSGGVNTQYF.

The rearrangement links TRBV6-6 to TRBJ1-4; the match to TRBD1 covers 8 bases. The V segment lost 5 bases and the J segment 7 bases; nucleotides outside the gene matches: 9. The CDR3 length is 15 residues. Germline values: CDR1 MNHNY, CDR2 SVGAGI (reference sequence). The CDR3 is CASSKRQGAVEKLFF. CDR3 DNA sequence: TGTGCCAGCAGTAAACGTCAGGGGGCCGTTGAAAAACTGTTTTTT.

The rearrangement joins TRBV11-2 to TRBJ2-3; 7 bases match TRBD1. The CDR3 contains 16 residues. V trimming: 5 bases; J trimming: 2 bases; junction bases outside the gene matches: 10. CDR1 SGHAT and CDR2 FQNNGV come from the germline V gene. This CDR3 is CASSLYFGTATDTQYF. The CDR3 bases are TGTGCCAGCAGCCTCTACTTTGGGACAGCCACAGATACGCAGTATTTT.

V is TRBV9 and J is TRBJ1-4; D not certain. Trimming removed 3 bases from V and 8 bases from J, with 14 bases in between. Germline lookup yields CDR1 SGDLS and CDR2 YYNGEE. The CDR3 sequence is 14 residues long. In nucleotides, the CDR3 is TGTGCCAGCAGCGCGCCGGGCCGAGGGGAAAAACTGTTTTTT. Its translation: CASSAPGRGEKLFF.

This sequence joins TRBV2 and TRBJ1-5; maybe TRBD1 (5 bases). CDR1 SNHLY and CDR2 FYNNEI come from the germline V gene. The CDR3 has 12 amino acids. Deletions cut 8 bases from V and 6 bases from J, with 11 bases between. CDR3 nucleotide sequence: TGTGCCAGCCGAAGAGACAGTCAGCCCCAGCATTTT. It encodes CASRRDSQPQHF.

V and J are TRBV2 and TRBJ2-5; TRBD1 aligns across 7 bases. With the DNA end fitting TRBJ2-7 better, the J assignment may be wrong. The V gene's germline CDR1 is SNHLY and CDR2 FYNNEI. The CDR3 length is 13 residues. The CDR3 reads CASRQGPSYEQYF. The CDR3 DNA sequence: TGTGCCAGCAGACAGGGGCCCTCCTACGAGCAGTACTTC.

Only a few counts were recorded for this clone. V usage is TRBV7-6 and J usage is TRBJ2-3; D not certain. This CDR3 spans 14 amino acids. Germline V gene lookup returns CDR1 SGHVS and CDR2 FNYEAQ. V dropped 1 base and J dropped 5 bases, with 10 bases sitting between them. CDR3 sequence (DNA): TGTGCCAGCAGCTTAGGCGAGAACAGAGATACGCAGTATTTT. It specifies CASSLGENRDTQYF.

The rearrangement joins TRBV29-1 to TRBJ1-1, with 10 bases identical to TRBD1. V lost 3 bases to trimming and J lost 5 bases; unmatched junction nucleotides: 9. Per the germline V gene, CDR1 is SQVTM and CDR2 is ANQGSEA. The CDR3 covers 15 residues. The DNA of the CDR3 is TGCAGCGTTGATCGCGGGACAGGGGTACGGACTGAAGCTTTCTTT. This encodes CSVDRGTGVRTEAFF.

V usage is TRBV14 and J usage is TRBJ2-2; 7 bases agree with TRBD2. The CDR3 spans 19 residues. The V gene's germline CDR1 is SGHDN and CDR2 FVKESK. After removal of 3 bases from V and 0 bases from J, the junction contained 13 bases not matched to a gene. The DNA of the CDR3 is TGTGCCAGCAGCCAGGCCAGGTTCTGGGAGGGGCCGAACACCGGGGAGCTGTTTTTT. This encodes CASSQARFWEGPNTGELFF.

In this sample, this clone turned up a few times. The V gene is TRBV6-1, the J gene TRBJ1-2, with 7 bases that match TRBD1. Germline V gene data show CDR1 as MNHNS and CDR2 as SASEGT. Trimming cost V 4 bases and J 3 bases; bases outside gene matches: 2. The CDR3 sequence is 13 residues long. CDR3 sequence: CASSADRDYGYTF. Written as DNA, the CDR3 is TGTGCCAGCAGTGCCGACAGGGACTATGGCTACACCTTC.

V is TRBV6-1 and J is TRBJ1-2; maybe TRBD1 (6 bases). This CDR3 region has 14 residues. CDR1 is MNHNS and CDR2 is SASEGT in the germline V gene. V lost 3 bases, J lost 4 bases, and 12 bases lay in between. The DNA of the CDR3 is TGTGCCAGCAGTGATCGGGGACACCTCTATGGCTACACCTTC. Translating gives CASSDRGHLYGYTF.

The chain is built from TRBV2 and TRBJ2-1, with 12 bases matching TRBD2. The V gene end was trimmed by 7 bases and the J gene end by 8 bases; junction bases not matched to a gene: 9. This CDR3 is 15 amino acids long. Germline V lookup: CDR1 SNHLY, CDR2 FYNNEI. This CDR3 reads CASTLTSGSHHEQFF. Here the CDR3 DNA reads TGTGCCAGCACTCTGACTAGCGGGAGTCATCATGAGCAGTTCTTC. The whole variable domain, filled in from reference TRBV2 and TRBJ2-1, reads EPEVTQTPSHQVTQMGQEVILRCVPISNHLYFYWYRQILGQKVEFLVSFYNNEISEKSEIFDDQFSVERPDGSNFTLKIRSTKLEDSAMYFCASTLTSGSHHEQFFGPGTRLTVL.

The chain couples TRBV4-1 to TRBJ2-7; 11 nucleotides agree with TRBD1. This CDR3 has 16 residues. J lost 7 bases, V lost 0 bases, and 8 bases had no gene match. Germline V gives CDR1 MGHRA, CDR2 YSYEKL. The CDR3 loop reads CASSQDLGQGALEQYF. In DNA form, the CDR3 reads TGCGCCAGCAGCCAAGATTTAGGACAGGGGGCTCTGGAGCAGTACTTC.

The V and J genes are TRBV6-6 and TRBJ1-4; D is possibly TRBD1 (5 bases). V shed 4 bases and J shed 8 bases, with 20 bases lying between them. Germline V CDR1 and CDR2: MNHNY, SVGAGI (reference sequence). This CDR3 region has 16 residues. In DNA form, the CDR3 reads TGTGCCAGCAGTTCCCCTAATGGGGGGGATCCCGAAAAACTGTTTTTT. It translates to CASSSPNGGDPEKLFF.

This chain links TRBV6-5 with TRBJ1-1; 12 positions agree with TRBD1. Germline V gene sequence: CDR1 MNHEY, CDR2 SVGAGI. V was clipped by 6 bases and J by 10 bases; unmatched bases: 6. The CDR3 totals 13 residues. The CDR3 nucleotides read TGTGCCAGCAGCCCGGGACAGGGGGCGCGAGCTTTCTTT. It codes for CASSPGQGARAFF.

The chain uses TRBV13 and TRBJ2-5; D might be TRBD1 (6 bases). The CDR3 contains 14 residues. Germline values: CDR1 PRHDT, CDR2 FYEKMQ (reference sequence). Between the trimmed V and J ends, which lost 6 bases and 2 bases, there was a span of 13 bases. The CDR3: CASSIYQGQETQYF. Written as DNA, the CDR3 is TGTGCCAGCAGTATATATCAGGGGCAAGAGACCCAGTACTTC.

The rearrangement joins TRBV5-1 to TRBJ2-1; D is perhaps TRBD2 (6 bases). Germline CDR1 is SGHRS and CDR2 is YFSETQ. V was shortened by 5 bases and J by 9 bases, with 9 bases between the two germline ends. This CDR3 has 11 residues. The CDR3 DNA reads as TGCGCCAGCAGAAAGGAGGGTGAGCAGTTCTTC. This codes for CASRKEGEQFF.

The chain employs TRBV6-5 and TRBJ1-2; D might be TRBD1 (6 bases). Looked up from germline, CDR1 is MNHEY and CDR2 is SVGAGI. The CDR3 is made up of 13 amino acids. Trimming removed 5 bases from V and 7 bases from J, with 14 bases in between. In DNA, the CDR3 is TGTGCCAGCAGTCGGGAGGGGGGTTGTGGCTACACCTTC. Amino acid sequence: CASSREGGCGYTF.

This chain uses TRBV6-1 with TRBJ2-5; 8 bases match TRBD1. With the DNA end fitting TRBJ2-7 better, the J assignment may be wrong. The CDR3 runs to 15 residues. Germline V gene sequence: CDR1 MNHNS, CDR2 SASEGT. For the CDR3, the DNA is TGTGCCAGCAGTGAACCCGGGACAGGCCTCTCCGAGCAGTACTTC. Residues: CASSEPGTGLSEQYF.

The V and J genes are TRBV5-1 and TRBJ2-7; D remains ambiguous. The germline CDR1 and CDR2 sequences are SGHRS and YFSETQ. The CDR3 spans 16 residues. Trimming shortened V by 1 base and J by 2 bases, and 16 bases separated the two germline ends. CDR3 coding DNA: TGCGCCAGCAGCTTGACCCCCAGCGCAGCCACCTACGAGCAGTACTTC. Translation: CASSLTPSAATYEQYF.

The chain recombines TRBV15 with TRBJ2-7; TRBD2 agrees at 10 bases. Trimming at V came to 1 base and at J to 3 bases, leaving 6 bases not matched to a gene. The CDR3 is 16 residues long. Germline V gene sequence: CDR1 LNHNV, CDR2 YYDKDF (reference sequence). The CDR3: CATSRALAGASYEQYF. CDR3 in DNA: TGTGCCACCAGCAGAGCCCTAGCGGGAGCCAGCTACGAGCAGTACTTC.

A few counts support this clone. CDR3 DNA sequence: TGCGCCAGCAGCTTACCTAGCGGGAGGAGCGCAGATACGCAGTATTTT. Translating gives CASSLPSGRSADTQYF. This chain uses TRBV5-1 with TRBJ2-3; 11 bases line up with TRBD2. The germline V gene has CDR1 SGHRS and CDR2 YFSETQ. V was pared by 2 bases and J by 4 bases, with 6 bases of the junction left unmatched. The CDR3 is 16 amino acids.

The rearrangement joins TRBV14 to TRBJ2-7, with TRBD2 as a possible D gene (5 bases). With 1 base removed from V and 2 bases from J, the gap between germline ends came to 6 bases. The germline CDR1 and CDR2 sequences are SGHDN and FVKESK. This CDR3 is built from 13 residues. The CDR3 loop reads CASSQGLPYEQYF. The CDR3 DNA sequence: TGTGCCAGCAGCCAAGGACTACCCTACGAGCAGTACTTC.

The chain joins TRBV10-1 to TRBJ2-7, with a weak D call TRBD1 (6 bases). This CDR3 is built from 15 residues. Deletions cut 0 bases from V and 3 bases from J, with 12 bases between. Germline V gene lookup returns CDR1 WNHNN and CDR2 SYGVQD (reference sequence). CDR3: CASSESPGASYEQYF. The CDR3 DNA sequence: TGCGCCAGCAGTGAGTCCCCAGGGGCAAGCTACGAGCAGTACTTC.

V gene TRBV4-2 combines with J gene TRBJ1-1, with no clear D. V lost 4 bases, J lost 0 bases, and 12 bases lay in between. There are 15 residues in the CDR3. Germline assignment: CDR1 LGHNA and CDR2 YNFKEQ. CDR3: CASSLGGSMNTEAFF. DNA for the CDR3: TGTGCCAGCAGCCTAGGCGGGAGCATGAACACTGAAGCTTTCTTT.

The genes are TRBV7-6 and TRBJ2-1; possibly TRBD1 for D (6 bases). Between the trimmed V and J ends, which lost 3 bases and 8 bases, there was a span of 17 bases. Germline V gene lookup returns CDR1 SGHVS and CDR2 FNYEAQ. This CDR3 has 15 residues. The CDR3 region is CASSFGGLVSDEQFF. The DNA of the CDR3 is TGTGCCAGCAGCTTTGGGGGCCTTGTGTCAGATGAGCAGTTCTTC. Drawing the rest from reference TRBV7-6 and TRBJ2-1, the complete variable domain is GAGVSQSPRYKVTKRGQDVALRCDPISGHVSLYWYRQALGQGPEFLTYFNYEAQQDKSGLPNDRFSAERPEGSISTLTIQRTEQRDSAMYRCASSFGGLVSDEQFFGPGTRLTVL.